This section outlines one T cell receptor beta chain sequence together with its context. What it binds is not known. The repertoire was sequenced with immunoSEQ multiplex PCR; TCRdb's copy has only in-frame clones and lacks some. The data contain over 85,000 clones, roughly 85% of them singletons. Germline V CDR1 and CDR2: SGHTA, FQGTGA. V was cut by 5 bases and J by 0 bases, with 10 bases left in between. The CDR3 length is 15 residues. The source of the sample is a study of identifying expanded T cells in peripheral blood. Whole-study findings and limits: Over two and four weeks, about 17 and 20 clones changed, versus around 1.2 between replicates.

During the collection period, no donor immune events like infections were recorded. V gene TRBV7-3 combines with J gene TRBJ2-2; tentatively, D is TRBD2 (7 bases). The sequence was collected from a person aged 18 to 70 in good health. Sample: blood. The CDR3 nucleotides are TGTGCCAGCAGCCGGGGGGCGGCGAACACCGGGGAGCTGTTTTTT. This sequence encodes CASSRGAANTGELFF.